Presented here are 6 T cell receptor beta chains from one specimen sequenced in a study of shared clonotypes between healthy human individuals. Libraries were prepared by immunoSEQ multiplex PCR; TCRdb keeps only in-frame clonotypes and omits some of them. Here the sample spans around 330,000 clones, around two thirds being singletons. Specimen: memory CD4+ T cells sorted from blood. The subset denotes: CD45RA-negative fraction. The origin of the receptors is a man aged 25 to 40 in good health.

The rearrangement uses TRBV6-1 and TRBJ2-5; 8 bases are a match to TRBD1. V shed 2 bases and J 5 bases; nucleotides not matched to a gene: 7. The CDR3 is 15 residues long. Germline CDR1 reads MNHNS; CDR2 reads SASEGT. This CDR3 reads CASSEQQGVFETQYF. The CDR3 DNA follows: TGTGCCAGCAGTGAACAACAGGGGGTTTTTGAGACCCAGTACTTC.

The V and J genes are TRBV5-6 and TRBJ2-1, with 7 bases aligning to TRBD1. V lost 2 bases to trimming and J lost 2 bases; unmatched junction nucleotides: 4. Per the germline V gene, CDR1 is SGHDT and CDR2 is YYEEEE. CDR3 size: 15 residues. The CDR3 coding sequence is TGTGCCAGCAGCTTAGGGGGCCTAACCTACAATGAGCAGTTCTTC. Amino acid sequence: CASSLGGLTYNEQFF.

This clone was seen ten or more times. The chain employs TRBV11-3 and TRBJ2-1, with 11 nucleotides matching TRBD2. The CDR3 is 14 amino acids. From germline, CDR1 is SGHNT and CDR2 YENEEA. V gave up 5 bases and J gave up 7 bases; unmatched junction bases: 4. CDR3 nucleotides: TGTGCCAGCAGCCCTATAGCGGGAGGGAATGAGCAGTTCTTC. Translation gives CASSPIAGGNEQFF.

The chain combines TRBV30 with TRBJ2-5, with 7 bases fitting TRBD1. The CDR3 has 18 amino acids. Trimming removed 0 bases from V and 5 bases from J; junction bases left unmatched: 18. The germline V gene encodes CDR1 GTSNPN and CDR2 SVGIG (reference sequence). CDR3 nucleotides: TGTGCCTGGAGTGTTTTCTTAAGTATAAACAGGGGTGGGGAGACCCAGTACTTC. This codes for CAWSVFLSINRGGETQYF.

This clone was detected only a few times. The chain has TRBV10-3 and TRBJ2-1; D is unresolved. Trimming took off 4 bases at V and 0 bases at J, with 7 bases between the two ends. CDR1 ENHRY and CDR2 SYGVKD come from the germline V gene. The CDR3 has 14 amino acids. CDR3 protein: CAISGLSSYNEQFF. Here the CDR3 DNA reads TGTGCCATCAGTGGCCTGAGCTCCTACAATGAGCAGTTCTTC.

The chain joins TRBV19 to TRBJ1-5; D not certain. The germline CDR1 and CDR2 sequences are LNHDA and SQIVND (reference sequence). V lost 4 bases and J lost 0, with 22 bases in between. This CDR3 is built from 19 residues. Here the CDR3 DNA reads TGTGCCAGTAGTAAGCTCCTTAGCCCCTGGACGGTTAGCAATCAGCCCCAGCATTTT. Residues: CASSKLLSPWTVSNQPQHF.